This TCR beta chain was obtained from a study of blood T cell repertoires in COVID-19. The data were produced by immunoSEQ multiplex PCR, yet TCRdb's version contains in-frame clones alone and is incomplete. The sample includes about 320,000 clones, about 82% of them seen just once. In germline, CDR1 is MDHEN, CDR2 SYDVKM. The J segment lost 4 bases and the V segment lost 5 bases, leaving 8 bases of the junction unmatched. This CDR3 has 16 amino acids. The V call is TRBV28, the J call TRBJ2-2; the match to TRBD2 covers 9 bases. This TCR was recovered from a woman between 50 and 59 years old with acute or convalescent COVID-19. The sequenced sample consisted of peripheral blood. The chain's CDR3 is CASSILAGEGTGELFF. The CDR3 DNA follows: TGTGCCAGCAGTATTTTAGCGGGAGAGGGCACCGGGGAGCTGTTTTTT.